This entry concerns a single T cell receptor (beta chain). Its cognate antigen is unknown. This specimen belongs to a study of shared clonotypes between healthy human individuals. The protocol was immunoSEQ multiplex PCR, while the TCRdb copy is restricted to in-frame clones and leaves out a portion. The sample carries around 1.5 million clones, 95% to 99% recorded once. Study-level points and caveats: Tissues were not sampled, only blood, and their repertoires likely differ. Relative to memory subsets, naive subsets generally showed larger estimated richness.

The CDR3 length is 14 residues. V was cut by 2 bases and J by 7 bases, with 11 bases left in between. The germline gives CDR1 ENHRY, CDR2 SYGVKD. The sequencing input was naive CD4+ T cells sorted from blood. The subset was: CD45RA+ positively selected. The sequence came from a man aged 25-45 years in good health. The V gene is TRBV10-3, the J gene TRBJ2-2; D is undetermined. The CDR3 bases are TGTGCCATCAGTGAGGACATGAGTATCGGGGAGCTGTTTTTT. Translating gives CAISEDMSIGELFF.